This T cell receptor (beta chain) was captured in a study of shared clonotypes between healthy human individuals. The naive CD8 subset, CD45RO-negative cells positively selected for CCR7, excluded terminally differentiated effector memory CD45RA+ cells. Caucasian adults living in Nashville, Tennessee, provided all samples. The table came from immunoSEQ multiplex PCR; TCRdb's copy has only in-frame clones and leaves some out. The sample has around 550,000 clones; 90% to 95% are singletons. Findings and limits, study-wide: Memory subsets had estimated richness that was generally smaller than that of naive subsets.

With regard to this clone: Antigen unknown.

This receptor was obtained from a woman aged 25 to 39 in good health. The sequencing sample was made of naive CD8+ T cells sorted from blood.

The CDR3 DNA sequence: TGTGCCAGCAGTGAAGCGCTTCAGGGCCCCGAGCAGTACTTC. As protein: CASSEALQGPEQYF. The chain couples TRBV6-1 to TRBJ2-7, with D possibly matching TRBD1 (5 bases). V gave up 0 bases and J gave up 6 bases, with 12 bases separating them. The germline V gene encodes CDR1 MNHNS and CDR2 SASEGT. CDR3 length: 14 residues.